This TCR beta chain was captured by sequencing in a study of T cell repertoires in cytomegalovirus infection. The wider study: Selected CMV epitopes included recently identified HLA-C-restricted ones as well as well-studied HLA-B-restricted ones.

Remarks on this clonotype: The target antigen is unknown.

TCRdb recomputed calls from the reads with MiXCR, one row per CDR3 protein. The data hold around 900,000 distinct CDR3 sequences, with approximately 31% observed a single time. This sequence originates from a human donor in good health (CMV status not recorded). Some clones in this sample may be carry-over from other donors' samples. The sequencing here drew on cultured CD8+ T cells from PBMCs, taken from culture after CMV antigen stimulation.

The CDR3: CASSLGGPYSYNEQFF. The CDR3 DNA reads TGTGCCAGCAGTTTAGGCGGCCCTTACTCCTACAATGAGCAGTTCTTC. The chain links TRBV12-3 or TRBV12-4 to TRBJ2-1; D gene uncertain. V dropped 1 base and J dropped 0 bases, with 10 bases sitting between them. This CDR3 spans 16 amino acids.